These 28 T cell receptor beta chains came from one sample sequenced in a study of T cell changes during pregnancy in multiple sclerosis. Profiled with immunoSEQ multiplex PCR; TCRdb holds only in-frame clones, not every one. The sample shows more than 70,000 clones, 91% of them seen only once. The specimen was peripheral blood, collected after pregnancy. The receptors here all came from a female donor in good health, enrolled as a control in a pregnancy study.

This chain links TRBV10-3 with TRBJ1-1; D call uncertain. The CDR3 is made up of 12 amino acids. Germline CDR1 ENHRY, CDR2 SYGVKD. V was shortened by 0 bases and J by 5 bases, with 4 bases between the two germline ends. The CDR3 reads CAISESETEAFF. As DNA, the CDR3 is TGTGCCATCAGTGAGTCGGAGACTGAAGCTTTCTTT.

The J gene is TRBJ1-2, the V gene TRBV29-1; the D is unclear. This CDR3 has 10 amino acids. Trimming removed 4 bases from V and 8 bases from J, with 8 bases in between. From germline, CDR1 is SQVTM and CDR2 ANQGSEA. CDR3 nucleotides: TGCAGCGTTGGATCTAAAGGCTACACCTTC. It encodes CSVGSKGYTF.

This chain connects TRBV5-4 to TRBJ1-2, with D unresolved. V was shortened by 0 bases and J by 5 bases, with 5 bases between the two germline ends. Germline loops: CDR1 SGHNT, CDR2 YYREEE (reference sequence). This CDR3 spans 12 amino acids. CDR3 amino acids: CASSLERYGYTF. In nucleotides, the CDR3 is TGTGCCAGCAGCTTGGAGCGGTATGGCTACACCTTC.

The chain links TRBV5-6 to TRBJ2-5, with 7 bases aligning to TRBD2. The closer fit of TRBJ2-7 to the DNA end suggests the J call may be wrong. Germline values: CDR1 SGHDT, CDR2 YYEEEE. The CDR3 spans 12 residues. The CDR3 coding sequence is TGTGCCAGCAGCTTGGGGGGGGGCGAGCAGTACTTC. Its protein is CASSLGGGEQYF.

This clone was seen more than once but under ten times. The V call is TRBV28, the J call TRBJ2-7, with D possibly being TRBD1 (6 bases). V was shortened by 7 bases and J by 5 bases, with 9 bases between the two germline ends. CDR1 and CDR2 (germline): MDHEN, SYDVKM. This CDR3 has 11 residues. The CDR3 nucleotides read TGTGCCAGCACCCCAGGGGACGAGCAGTACTTC. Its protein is CASTPGDEQYF.

CDR3 bases: TGTGCCAGTAGGGCAGGGTTGGCGAACACTGAAGCTTTCTTT. It yields the protein CASRAGLANTEAFF. The genes are TRBV19 and TRBJ1-1, with D perhaps matching TRBD1 (5 bases). V shed 6 bases and J shed 1 base, with 12 bases lying between them. The germline gives CDR1 LNHDA, CDR2 SQIVND (reference sequence). The CDR3 totals 14 residues.

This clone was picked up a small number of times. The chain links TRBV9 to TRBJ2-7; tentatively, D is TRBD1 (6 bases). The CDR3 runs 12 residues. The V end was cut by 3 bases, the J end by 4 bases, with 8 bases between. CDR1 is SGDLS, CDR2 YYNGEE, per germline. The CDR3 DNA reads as TGTGCCAGCAGCGCACAGGGATACGAGCAGTACTTC. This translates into CASSAQGYEQYF.

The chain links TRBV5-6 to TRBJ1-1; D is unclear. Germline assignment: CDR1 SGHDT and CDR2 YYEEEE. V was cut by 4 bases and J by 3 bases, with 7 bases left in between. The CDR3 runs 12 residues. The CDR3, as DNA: TGTGCCAGCAGCCTTAGAGACACTGAAGCTTTCTTT. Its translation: CASSLRDTEAFF.

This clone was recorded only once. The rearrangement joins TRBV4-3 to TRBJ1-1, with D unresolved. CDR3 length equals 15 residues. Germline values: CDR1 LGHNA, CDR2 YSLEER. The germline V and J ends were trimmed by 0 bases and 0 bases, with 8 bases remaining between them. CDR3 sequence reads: CASSQDSEVNTEAFF. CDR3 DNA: TGCGCCAGCAGCCAAGATTCAGAAGTGAACACTGAAGCTTTCTTT.

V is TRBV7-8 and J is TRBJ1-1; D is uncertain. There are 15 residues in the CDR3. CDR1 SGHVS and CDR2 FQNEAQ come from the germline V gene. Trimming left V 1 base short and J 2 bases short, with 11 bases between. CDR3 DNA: TGTGCCAGCAGCTTAGGCGGTTGGCGAAACACTGAAGCTTTCTTT. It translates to CASSLGGWRNTEAFF.

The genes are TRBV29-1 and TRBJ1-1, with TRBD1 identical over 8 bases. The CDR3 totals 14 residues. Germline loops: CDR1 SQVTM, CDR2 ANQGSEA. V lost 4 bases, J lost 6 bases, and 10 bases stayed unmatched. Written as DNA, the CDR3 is TGCAGCGTTGTAAAGGCAGGGGGCAGAGCTGAAGCTTTCTTT. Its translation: CSVVKAGGRAEAFF.

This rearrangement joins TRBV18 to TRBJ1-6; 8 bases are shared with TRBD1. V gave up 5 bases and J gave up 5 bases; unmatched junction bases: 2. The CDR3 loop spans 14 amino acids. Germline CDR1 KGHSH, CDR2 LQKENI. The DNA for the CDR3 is TGTGCCAGCTCATCGGACAGGGATAATTCACCCCTCCACTTT. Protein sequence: CASSSDRDNSPLHF.

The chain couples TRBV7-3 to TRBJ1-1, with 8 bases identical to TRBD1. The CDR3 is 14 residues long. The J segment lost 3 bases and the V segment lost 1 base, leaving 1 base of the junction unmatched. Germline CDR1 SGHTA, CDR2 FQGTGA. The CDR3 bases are TGTGCCAGCAGCTTAAGACAGGGGTACACTGAAGCTTTCTTT. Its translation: CASSLRQGYTEAFF. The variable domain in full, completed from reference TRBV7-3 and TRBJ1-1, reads GAGVSQTPSNKVTEKGKYVELRCDPISGHTALYWYRQSLGQGPEFLIYFQGTGAADDSGLPNDRFFAVRPEGSVSTLKIQRTERGDSAVYLCASSLRQGYTEAFFGQGTRLTVV.

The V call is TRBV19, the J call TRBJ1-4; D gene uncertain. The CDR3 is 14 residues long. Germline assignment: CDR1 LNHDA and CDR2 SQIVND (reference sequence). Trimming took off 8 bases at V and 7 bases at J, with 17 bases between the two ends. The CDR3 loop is CASALDPFREKLFF. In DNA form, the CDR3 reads TGTGCCAGTGCCTTAGATCCTTTTCGTGAAAAACTGTTTTTT.

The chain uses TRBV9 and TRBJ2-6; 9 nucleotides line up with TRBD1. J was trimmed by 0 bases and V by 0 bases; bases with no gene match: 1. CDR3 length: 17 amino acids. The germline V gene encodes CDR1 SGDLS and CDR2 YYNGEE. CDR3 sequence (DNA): TGTGCCAGCAGCGTAGTGGGACAGGGCTCTGGGGCCAACGTCCTGACTTTC. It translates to CASSVVGQGSGANVLTF.

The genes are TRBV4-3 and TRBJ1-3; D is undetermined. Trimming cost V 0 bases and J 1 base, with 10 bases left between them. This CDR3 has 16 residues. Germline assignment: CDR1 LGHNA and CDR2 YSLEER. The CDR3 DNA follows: TGCGCCAGCAGCCAAGACTATTCACTATCTGGAAACACCATATATTTT. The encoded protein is CASSQDYSLSGNTIYF.

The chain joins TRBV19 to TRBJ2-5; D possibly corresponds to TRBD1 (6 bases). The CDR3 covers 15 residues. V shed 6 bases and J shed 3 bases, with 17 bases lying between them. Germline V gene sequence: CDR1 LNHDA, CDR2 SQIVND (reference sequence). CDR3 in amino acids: CASSLGTLGEETQYF. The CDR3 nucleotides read TGTGCCAGTAGCCTGGGGACACTTGGGGAAGAGACCCAGTACTTC.

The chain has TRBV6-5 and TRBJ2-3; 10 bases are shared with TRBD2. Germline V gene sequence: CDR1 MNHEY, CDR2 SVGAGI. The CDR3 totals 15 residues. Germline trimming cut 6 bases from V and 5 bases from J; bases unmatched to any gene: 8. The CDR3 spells CASSRSGGAVDTQYF. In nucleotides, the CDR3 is TGTGCCAGCAGCCGCAGCGGGGGGGCCGTAGATACGCAGTATTTT.

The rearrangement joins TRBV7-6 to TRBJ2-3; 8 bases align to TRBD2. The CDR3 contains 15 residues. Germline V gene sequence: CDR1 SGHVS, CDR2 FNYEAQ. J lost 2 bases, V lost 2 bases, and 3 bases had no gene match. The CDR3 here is CASSLLAGATDTQYF. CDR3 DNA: TGTGCCAGCAGCTTACTAGCGGGCGCCACAGATACGCAGTATTTT.

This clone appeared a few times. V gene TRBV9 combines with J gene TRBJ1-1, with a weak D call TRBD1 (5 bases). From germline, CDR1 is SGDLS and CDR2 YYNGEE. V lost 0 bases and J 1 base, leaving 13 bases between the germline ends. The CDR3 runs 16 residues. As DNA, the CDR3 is TGTGCCAGCAGCGTAGGATTTGCGGGGACGAACACTGAAGCTTTCTTT. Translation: CASSVGFAGTNTEAFF.

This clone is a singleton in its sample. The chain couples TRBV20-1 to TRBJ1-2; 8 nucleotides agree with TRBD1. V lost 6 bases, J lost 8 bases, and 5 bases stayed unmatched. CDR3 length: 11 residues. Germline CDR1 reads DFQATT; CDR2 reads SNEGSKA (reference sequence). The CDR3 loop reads CSATTGVGYTF. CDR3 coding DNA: TGCAGTGCCACGACAGGGGTCGGCTACACCTTC.

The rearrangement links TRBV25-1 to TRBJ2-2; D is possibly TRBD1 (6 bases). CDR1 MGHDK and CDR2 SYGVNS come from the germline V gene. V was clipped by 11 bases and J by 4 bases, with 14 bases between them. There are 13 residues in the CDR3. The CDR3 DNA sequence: TGTGCCGCTTACAGGGCCGCCACCGGGGAGCTGTTTTTT. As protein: CAAYRAATGELFF.

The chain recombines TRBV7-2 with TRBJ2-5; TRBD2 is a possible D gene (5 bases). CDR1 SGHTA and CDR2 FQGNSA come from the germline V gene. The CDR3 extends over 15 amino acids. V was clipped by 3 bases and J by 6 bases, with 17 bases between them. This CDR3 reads CASSFTLAGKKTQYF. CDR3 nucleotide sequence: TGTGCCAGCAGCTTTACCCTGGCGGGTAAAAAGACCCAGTACTTC.

In DNA form, the CDR3 reads TGTGCCAGCAGCTTAGTCCCGCGGGGATGGGTGGAAGAGACCCAGTACTTC. This translates into CASSLVPRGWVEETQYF. The rearrangement uses TRBV7-8 and TRBJ2-5; possibly TRBD2 for D (6 bases). The germline gives CDR1 SGHVS, CDR2 FQNEAQ. The CDR3 is 17 amino acids. V lost 1 base to trimming and J lost 3 bases, with 18 bases between them.

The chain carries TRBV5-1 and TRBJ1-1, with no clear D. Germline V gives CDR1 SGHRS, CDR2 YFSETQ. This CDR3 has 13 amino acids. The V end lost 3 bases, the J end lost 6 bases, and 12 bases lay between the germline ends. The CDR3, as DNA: TGCGCCAGCAGCTCGGGATCACGCCCTGAAGCTTTCTTT. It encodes CASSSGSRPEAFF.

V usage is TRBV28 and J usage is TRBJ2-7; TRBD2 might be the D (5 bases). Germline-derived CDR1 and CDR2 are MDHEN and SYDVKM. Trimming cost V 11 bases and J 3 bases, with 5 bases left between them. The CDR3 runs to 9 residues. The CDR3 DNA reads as TGTGCCGCGGGCTACGAGCAGTACTTC. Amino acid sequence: CAAGYEQYF. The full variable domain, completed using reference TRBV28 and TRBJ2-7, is DVKVTQSSRYLVKRTGEKVFLECVQDMDHENMFWYRQDPGLGLRLIYFSYDVKMKEKGDIPEGYSVSREKKERFSLILESASTNQTSMYLCAAGYEQYFGPGTRLTVT.

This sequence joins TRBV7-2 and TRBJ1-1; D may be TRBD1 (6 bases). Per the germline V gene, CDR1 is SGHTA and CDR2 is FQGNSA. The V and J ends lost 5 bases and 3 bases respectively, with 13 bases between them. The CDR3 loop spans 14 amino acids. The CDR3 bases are TGTGCCAGCAGCGGGGGCAGAGGGCACACTGAAGCTTTCTTT. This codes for CASSGGRGHTEAFF.

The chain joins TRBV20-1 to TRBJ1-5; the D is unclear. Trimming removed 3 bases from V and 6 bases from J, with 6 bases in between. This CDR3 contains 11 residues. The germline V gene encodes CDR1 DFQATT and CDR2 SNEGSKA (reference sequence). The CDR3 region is CSASRGQPQHF. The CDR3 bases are TGCAGTGCTAGTCGAGGTCAGCCCCAGCATTTT.